These 29 T cell receptor beta chains originate from one sample sequenced in a study of T cells after yellow fever vaccination. TCRdb re-analysed the 5' RACE reads in MiXCR, keeping a single row per CDR3 protein. Among hundreds of thousands of distinct CDR3 sequences listed, roughly 14% were seen once. The input for sequencing was PBMCs, taken on the day of the yellow fever booster vaccination. The receptors here all came from a young man who received the YFV17D yellow fever vaccine.

The chain couples TRBV4-3 to TRBJ2-7; 12 positions match TRBD2. J was trimmed by 0 bases and V by 3 bases; bases with no gene match: 6. CDR3 length equals 17 residues. Germline CDR1 reads LGHNA; CDR2 reads YSLEER. In DNA, the CDR3 is TGCGCCAGCAGCCATGGACTAGCGGGAACGATCTCCTACGAGCAGTACTTC. Translation: CASSHGLAGTISYEQYF.

This chain joins TRBV28 and TRBJ2-7, with 8 bases lining up with TRBD2. Germline V gene data show CDR1 as MDHEN and CDR2 as SYDVKM. The CDR3 totals 13 residues. With V trimmed by 4 bases and J by 6 bases, 5 bases remained unmatched. In DNA form, the CDR3 reads TGTGCCAGCAGTTCGTATACTAGCGGCGAGCAGTACTTC. Its translation is CASSSYTSGEQYF. The complete variable domain, with remaining parts taken from reference TRBV28 and TRBJ2-7, reads DVKVTQSSRYLVKRTGEKVFLECVQDMDHENMFWYRQDPGLGLRLIYFSYDVKMKEKGDIPEGYSVSREKKERFSLILESASTNQTSMYLCASSSYTSGEQYFGPGTRLTVT.

This chain uses TRBV20-1 with TRBJ2-7; 7 bases agree with TRBD1. The germline V gene has CDR1 DFQATT and CDR2 SNEGSKA (reference sequence). CDR3 length: 14 amino acids. Trimming removed 5 bases from V and 6 bases from J; junction bases left unmatched: 13. CDR3 sequence (DNA): TGCAGTGCTTCACGGCAAGACAGGGTTGGCGAGCAGTACTTC. It codes for CSASRQDRVGEQYF.

This clonotype was detected a few times. The V and J genes are TRBV7-2 and TRBJ2-1; no clear D. CDR3 length: 11 residues. The germline V gene has CDR1 SGHTA and CDR2 FQGNSA. Trimming pared 8 bases from V and 8 bases from J, leaving 10 bases between. CDR3 protein: CASEVNHEQFF. CDR3 in DNA: TGTGCCAGCGAGGTCAACCATGAGCAGTTCTTC.

J is TRBJ2-7 and V is TRBV19; D gene ambiguous. CDR3 length: 13 amino acids. Looked up from germline, CDR1 is LNHDA and CDR2 is SQIVND (reference sequence). Trimming removed 4 bases at V and 2 bases at J, with 9 bases between. The CDR3 sequence is CASSRGATYEQYF. As DNA, the CDR3 is TGTGCCAGTAGTAGGGGTGCTACCTACGAGCAGTACTTC.

This clonotype was counted at least ten times. This chain uses TRBV29-1 with TRBJ2-1; D is uncertain. V shed 3 bases and J shed 7 bases, with 10 bases lying between them. Per the germline V gene, CDR1 is SQVTM and CDR2 is ANQGSEA. This CDR3 region has 12 residues. Written as DNA, the CDR3 is TGCAGCGTTGATCGCGCGCAGAATGAGCAGTTCTTC. It codes for CSVDRAQNEQFF.

The V call is TRBV11-1, the J call TRBJ2-1, with 7 nucleotides matching TRBD2. The CDR3 is 18 amino acids. Germline CDR1 and CDR2: SGHAT and FQDESV (reference sequence). V was clipped by 0 bases and J by 0 bases; unmatched bases: 8. Here the CDR3 DNA reads TGTGCCAGCAGCTTAGCACACAATAGCGGGCCCTCCTACAATGAGCAGTTCTTC. This encodes CASSLAHNSGPSYNEQFF.

This clonotype came up a few times. The chain combines TRBV14 with TRBJ1-1; D call uncertain. This CDR3 spans 14 amino acids. V gave up 5 bases and J gave up 0 bases, with 10 bases separating them. The V gene's germline CDR1 is SGHDN and CDR2 FVKESK. CDR3 DNA sequence: TGTGCCAGCAGCGCCAACCGAATGAACACTGAAGCTTTCTTT. Translation gives CASSANRMNTEAFF.

At least ten counts were recorded for this clonotype. V gene TRBV29-1 combines with J gene TRBJ2-7, with 10 positions matching TRBD1. Germline loops: CDR1 SQVTM, CDR2 ANQGSEA. The CDR3 has 13 residues. The junction had 5 bases not matched to a gene; V was cut back by 6 bases and J by 3 bases. This chain's CDR3 is CSVWDRGHYEQYF. In DNA form, the CDR3 reads TGCAGCGTCTGGGACAGGGGACACTACGAGCAGTACTTC.

CDR3 DNA: TGCGCCAGCAGCTCTAACGAGGGCACCGGGGAGCTGTTTTTT. Its protein is CASSSNEGTGELFF. The V gene is TRBV5-1, the J gene TRBJ2-2, with D possibly matching TRBD2 (5 bases). The CDR3 runs to 14 residues. Trimming stripped 3 bases from V and 4 bases from J, with 10 bases between. Germline-derived CDR1 and CDR2 are SGHRS and YFSETQ.

V is TRBV20-1 and J is TRBJ2-3; TRBD2 aligns across 8 bases. The germline gives CDR1 DFQATT, CDR2 SNEGSKA (reference sequence). This CDR3 is built from 14 residues. As DNA, the CDR3 is TGCAGCCGAGGGCTAGCGGGCGTCACAGATACGCAGTATTTT. Its translation is CSRGLAGVTDTQYF.

This clonotype was counted ten times or more. V is TRBV15 and J is TRBJ2-5; no reliable D call. The CDR3 runs to 13 residues. Per germline, CDR1 LNHNV and CDR2 YYDKDF (reference sequence). The V gene lost 0 bases and the J gene lost 4 bases, with 6 bases spanning the gap. In DNA, the CDR3 is TGTGCCACCAGCAGAGATTCTCCAGAGACCCAGTACTTC. Translating it yields CATSRDSPETQYF.

The chain carries TRBV2 and TRBJ1-2, with TRBD1 identical over 7 bases. Germline V CDR1 and CDR2: SNHLY, FYNNEI. With V trimmed by 7 bases and J by 3 bases, 2 bases remained unmatched. There are 12 residues in the CDR3. DNA of the CDR3: TGTGCCAGCACAAGGGGGCACTATGGCTACACCTTC. Protein product: CASTRGHYGYTF.

V usage is TRBV7-9 and J usage is TRBJ2-5; unclear D gene. Germline V gene sequence: CDR1 SEHNR, CDR2 FQNEAQ (reference sequence). V shed 5 bases and J shed 1 base, with 5 bases lying between them. The CDR3 totals 12 residues. CDR3 sequence: CASSQPQETQYF. The CDR3 nucleotides read TGTGCCAGCAGCCAACCCCAAGAGACCCAGTACTTC. The variable domain in full, completed from reference TRBV7-9 and TRBJ2-5, reads DTGVSQNPRHKITKRGQNVTFRCDPISEHNRLYWYRQTLGQGPEFLTYFQNEAQLEKSRLLSDRFSAERPKGSFSTLEIQRTEQGDSAMYLCASSQPQETQYFGPGTRLLVL.

This clonotype was seen a few times. The chain uses TRBV4-3 and TRBJ1-1, with 7 positions matching TRBD1. CDR3 length: 16 amino acids. J gave up 1 base and V 1 base, and 6 bases lay outside the gene matches. The V gene's germline CDR1 is LGHNA and CDR2 YSLEER. The CDR3 spells CASSQGLTGANTEAFF. CDR3 DNA sequence: TGCGCCAGCAGCCAAGGGTTAACAGGGGCGAACACTGAAGCTTTCTTT.

This clonotype was seen a handful of times. The V call is TRBV5-1, the J call TRBJ2-5; TRBD1 might be the D (5 bases). Trimming cost V 3 bases and J 2 bases, with 11 bases left between them. Germline V gene lookup returns CDR1 SGHRS and CDR2 YFSETQ. This CDR3 has 14 amino acids. The CDR3 nucleotides are TGCGCCAGCAGCTGGAAAGGGGTGCAAGAGACCCAGTACTTC. The encoded protein is CASSWKGVQETQYF.

This clonotype was counted between two and nine times. The rearrangement links TRBV7-2 to TRBJ1-4; D gene unclear. This CDR3 is built from 14 residues. The germline gives CDR1 SGHTA, CDR2 FQGNSA. V was shortened by 5 bases and J by 7 bases, with 14 bases between the two germline ends. The CDR3 loop reads CASSPRGWSEKLFF. CDR3 DNA sequence: TGTGCCAGCAGCCCACGAGGGTGGTCTGAAAAACTGTTTTTT.

The chain employs TRBV10-3 and TRBJ2-7, with 7 bases aligning to TRBD1. This CDR3 is 13 amino acids long. Per the germline V gene, CDR1 is ENHRY and CDR2 is SYGVKD. After removal of 3 bases from V and 3 bases from J, the junction contained 2 bases not matched to a gene. CDR3 sequence: CAISERDSYEQYF. For the CDR3, the DNA is TGTGCCATCAGTGAACGGGACAGCTACGAGCAGTACTTC.

This clonotype was seen ten or more times. The rearrangement links TRBV28 to TRBJ2-1, with 8 bases fitting TRBD1. Trimming took 5 bases from V and 8 from J; bases not matched to a gene: 14. The CDR3 consists of 16 residues. Germline CDR1 is MDHEN and CDR2 is SYDVKM. Here the CDR3 reads CASSDRTGPFSDEQFF. The CDR3, as DNA: TGTGCCAGCAGTGACCGGACAGGGCCTTTCTCGGATGAGCAGTTCTTC.

V gene TRBV28 combines with J gene TRBJ1-3; D is unclear. The CDR3 extends over 11 amino acids. Trimming removed 7 bases from V and 6 bases from J, with 7 bases in between. Germline V lookup: CDR1 MDHEN, CDR2 SYDVKM. In DNA, the CDR3 is TGTGCCAGCATAGGACTAAACACCATATATTTT. Translating gives CASIGLNTIYF.

In its sample, this clonotype was seen many times. The rearrangement uses TRBV20-1 and TRBJ2-7; D is unclear. V was shortened by 0 bases and J by 4 bases, with 16 bases between the two germline ends. CDR3 length: 15 residues. CDR1 is DFQATT and CDR2 is SNEGSKA in the germline V gene (reference sequence). CDR3 bases: TGCAGTGCTAGAGACCCCGCCGGCGGAGATTACGAGCAGTACTTC. Residues: CSARDPAGGDYEQYF.

This clonotype has only a few counts. The rearrangement uses TRBV7-8 and TRBJ2-1; 11 bases fit TRBD2. The CDR3 has 17 residues. V dropped 0 bases and J dropped 6; count of bases not matched to a gene: 7. In germline, CDR1 is SGHVS, CDR2 FQNEAQ. The chain's CDR3 is CASSLALVSGRANEQFF. CDR3 nucleotides: TGTGCCAGCAGCTTAGCGCTCGTTAGCGGGAGGGCCAATGAGCAGTTCTTC. The entire variable domain, with the rest obtained from reference TRBV7-8 and TRBJ2-1, is as follows: GAGVSQSPRYKVAKRGQDVALRCDPISGHVSLFWYQQALGQGPEFLTYFQNEAQLDKSGLPSDRFFAERPEGSVSTLKIQRTQQEDSAVYLCASSLALVSGRANEQFFGPGTRLTVL.

There are a few counts of this clonotype. The rearrangement joins TRBV5-1 to TRBJ2-3; no firm D call. Between the trimmed V and J ends, which lost 0 bases and 2 bases, there was a span of 7 bases. The CDR3 totals 14 residues. The germline CDR1 and CDR2 sequences are SGHRS and YFSETQ. The CDR3 nucleotides read TGCGCCAGCAGCTTGGCCACTGTCACAGATACGCAGTATTTT. Translation gives CASSLATVTDTQYF.

This clonotype was observed a few times. V usage is TRBV20-1 and J usage is TRBJ1-1; 11 nucleotides line up with TRBD1. The J segment lost 4 bases and the V segment lost 3 bases, leaving 7 bases of the junction unmatched. The CDR3 contains 15 residues. Looked up from germline, CDR1 is DFQATT and CDR2 is SNEGSKA (reference sequence). The CDR3 region has the DNA TGCAGTGCTAGGTCAGGGGGACAGGGGGGCACTGAAGCTTTCTTT. It specifies CSARSGGQGGTEAFF.

V and J are TRBV7-2 and TRBJ2-1, with 9 nucleotides matching TRBD2. Per germline, CDR1 SGHTA and CDR2 FQGNSA. The trim removed 5 bases at V and 4 bases at J, leaving 9 bases unmatched. The CDR3 runs 16 residues. As DNA, the CDR3 is TGTGCCAGCAGCCCCTCTAGCGGGGCTCCATACAATGAGCAGTTCTTC. Translated, it gives CASSPSSGAPYNEQFF.

The chain employs TRBV19 and TRBJ2-5; D gene unclear. Per the germline V gene, CDR1 is LNHDA and CDR2 is SQIVND (reference sequence). V was clipped by 6 bases and J by 5 bases, with 13 bases between them. The CDR3 consists of 13 residues. CDR3 loop: CASRNLLAETQYF. In DNA form, the CDR3 reads TGTGCCAGTAGAAACCTATTGGCGGAGACCCAGTACTTC.

This clonotype was counted only a few times. V is TRBV20-1 and J is TRBJ1-1; weak D call: TRBD1 (5 bases). Deletions cut 4 bases from V and 4 bases from J, with 13 bases between. The CDR3 consists of 13 residues. CDR1 is DFQATT, CDR2 SNEGSKA, per germline (reference sequence). The CDR3 DNA reads as TGCAGTGCTATCAGGGAAGTTCGCACTGAAGCTTTCTTT. Encoded protein: CSAIREVRTEAFF.

The V call is TRBV5-5, the J call TRBJ1-1; D is perhaps TRBD1 (6 bases). V was cut by 0 bases and J by 5 bases, with 17 bases left in between. The CDR3 has 16 amino acids. The V gene's germline CDR1 is SGHKS and CDR2 YYEKEE (reference sequence). CDR3 sequence reads: CASSLAIGQSATEAFF. The CDR3 nucleotides read TGTGCCAGCAGCTTGGCAATTGGACAGTCTGCAACTGAAGCTTTCTTT.

The genes are TRBV30 and TRBJ2-2; 7 bases align to TRBD2. Germline CDR1 GTSNPN, CDR2 SVGIG (reference sequence). The V segment lost 0 bases and the J segment 6 bases; nucleotides outside the gene matches: 4. The CDR3 extends over 14 amino acids. The CDR3 DNA is TGTGCCTGGAGTGTGGGACTAATGGCCGGGGAGCTGTTTTTT. Protein sequence: CAWSVGLMAGELFF.